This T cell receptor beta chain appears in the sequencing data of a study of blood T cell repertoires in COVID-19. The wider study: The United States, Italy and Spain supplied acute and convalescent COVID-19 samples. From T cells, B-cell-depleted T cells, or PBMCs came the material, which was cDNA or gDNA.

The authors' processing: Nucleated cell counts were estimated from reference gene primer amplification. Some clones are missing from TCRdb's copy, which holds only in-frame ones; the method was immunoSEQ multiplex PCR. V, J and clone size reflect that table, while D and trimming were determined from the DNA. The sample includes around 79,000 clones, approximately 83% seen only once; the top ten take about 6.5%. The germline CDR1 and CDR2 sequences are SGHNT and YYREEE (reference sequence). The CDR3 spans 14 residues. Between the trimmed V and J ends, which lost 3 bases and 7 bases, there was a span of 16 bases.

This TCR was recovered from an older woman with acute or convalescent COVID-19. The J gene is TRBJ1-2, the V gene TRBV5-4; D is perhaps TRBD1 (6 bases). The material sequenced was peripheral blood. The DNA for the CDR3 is TGTGCCAGCAGCTCAACAGGGTTCCGAAGTGGCTACACCTTC. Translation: CASSSTGFRSGYTF.